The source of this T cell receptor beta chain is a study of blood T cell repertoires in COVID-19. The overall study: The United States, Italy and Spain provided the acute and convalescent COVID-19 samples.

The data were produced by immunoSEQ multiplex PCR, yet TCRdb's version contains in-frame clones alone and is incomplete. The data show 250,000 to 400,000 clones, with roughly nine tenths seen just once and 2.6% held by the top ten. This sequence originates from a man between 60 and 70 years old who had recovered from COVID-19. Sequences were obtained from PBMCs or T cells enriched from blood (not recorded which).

CDR3 amino acids: CASRKQGANSPLHF. CDR3 DNA: TGTGCCAGCAGAAAACAGGGGGCCAATTCACCCCTCCACTTT. The V gene is TRBV6-5, the J gene TRBJ1-6; 9 bases align to TRBD1. Germline V gene lookup returns CDR1 MNHEY and CDR2 SVGAGI. CDR3 size: 14 residues. The V segment lost 6 bases and the J segment 7 bases; nucleotides outside the gene matches: 4.